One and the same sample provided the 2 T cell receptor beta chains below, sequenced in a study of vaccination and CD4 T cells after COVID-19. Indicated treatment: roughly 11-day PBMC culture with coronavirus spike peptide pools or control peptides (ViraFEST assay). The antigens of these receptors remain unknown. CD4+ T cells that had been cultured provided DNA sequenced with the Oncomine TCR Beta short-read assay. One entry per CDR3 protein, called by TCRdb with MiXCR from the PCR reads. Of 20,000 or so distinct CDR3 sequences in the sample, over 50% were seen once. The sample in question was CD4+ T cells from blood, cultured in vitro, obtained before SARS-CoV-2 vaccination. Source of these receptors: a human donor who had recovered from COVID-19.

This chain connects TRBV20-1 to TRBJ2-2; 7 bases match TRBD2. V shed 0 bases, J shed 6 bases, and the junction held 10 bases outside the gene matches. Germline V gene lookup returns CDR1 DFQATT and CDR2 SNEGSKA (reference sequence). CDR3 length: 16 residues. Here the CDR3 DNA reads TGCAGTGCTAGAGATGAAAGACTAGCTCGACCCGGGGAGCTGTTTTTT. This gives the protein CSARDERLARPGELFF.

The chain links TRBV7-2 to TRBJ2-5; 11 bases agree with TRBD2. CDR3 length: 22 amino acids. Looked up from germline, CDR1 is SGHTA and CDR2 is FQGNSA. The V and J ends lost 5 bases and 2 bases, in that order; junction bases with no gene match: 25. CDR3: CASSKIERDSRTSGPYQETQYF. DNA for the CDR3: TGTGCCAGCAGCAAAATCGAAAGGGACTCCCGGACTAGCGGGCCTTATCAAGAGACCCAGTACTTC.